This paragraph covers one T cell receptor (beta chain) sequence. Cohorts were assigned according to the clinical history that participants reported. The record originates from a study of blood T cell repertoires in COVID-19. Profiling relied on immunoSEQ multiplex PCR, and the TCRdb table lists in-frame clones only, not all of them. The repertoire holds some 260,000 clones, with 75% to 90% as singletons. The CDR3 sequence is 14 residues long. Trimming removed 5 bases from V and 6 bases from J, with 14 bases in between. Germline CDR1 SGHTA, CDR2 FQGNSA. The gene calls are TRBV7-2 and TRBJ1-5; perhaps TRBD1 as D (6 bases). This sequence originates from a man aged 35 to 55 who had recovered from COVID-19. The material sequenced was PBMCs or T cells enriched from blood (not recorded which). The CDR3 DNA reads as TGTGCCAGCAGCGCCTACAGGGTGGTTCAGCCCCAGCATTTT. Translated, it gives CASSAYRVVQPQHF.